Below are 3 T cell receptor beta chains sequenced from a single sample in a study of radiotherapy plus CTLA-4 blockade in lung cancer (dated by TCRdb to the late 2010s). The protocol used for the library was the immunoSEQ multiplex PCR assay. Imported from immuneACCESS, the table was reduced by TCRdb to in-frame sequences with V and J called. These copies leave out some clones; in studies compared against another copy, an unresolved V gene accounts for under half, and the cause of the remainder is not known. The sample table holds tens of thousands of clones, of which roughly 87% were seen once. The ten largest clones take up more than 0.65% of the sample. The specimen was peripheral blood, collected from a patient treated with radiotherapy plus ipilimumab. The receptors come from a human donor with non-small cell lung cancer who had stable disease on radiotherapy plus ipilimumab.

The V gene is TRBV7-3, the J gene TRBJ1-3; D ambiguous. V shed 2 bases and J shed 9 bases, with 8 bases lying between them. Germline values: CDR1 SGHTA, CDR2 FQGTGA. The CDR3 has 12 amino acids. CDR3 residues: CASSLPAGTIYF. The CDR3 DNA follows: TGTGCCAGCAGCTTACCCGCGGGCACCATATATTTT.

This clone was recorded once. This chain connects TRBV28 to TRBJ1-1; D is unclear. V shed 6 bases and J shed 1 base, with 15 bases lying between them. CDR3 length: 15 amino acids. Germline CDR1 and CDR2: MDHEN and SYDVKM. For the CDR3, the DNA is TGTGCCAGCAGCTACCGAGGGTCGGGGAACACTGAAGCTTTCTTT. This sequence encodes CASSYRGSGNTEAFF.

The chain combines TRBV19 with TRBJ1-6; D is undetermined. The V and J ends lost 6 bases and 7 bases respectively, with 16 bases between them. The CDR3 runs to 15 residues. The germline V gene encodes CDR1 LNHDA and CDR2 SQIVND (reference sequence). The CDR3 protein is CASRSVGSGNSPLHF. The CDR3 nucleotides are TGTGCCAGTAGGAGTGTGGGGTCAGGCAATTCACCCCTCCACTTT. Full variable domain (remainder filled in from reference TRBV19 and TRBJ1-6): DGGITQSPKYLFRKEGQNVTLSCEQNLNHDAMYWYRQDPGQGLRLIYYSQIVNDFQKGDIAEGYSVSREKKESFPLTVTSAQKNPTAFYLCASRSVGSGNSPLHFGNGTRLTVT.